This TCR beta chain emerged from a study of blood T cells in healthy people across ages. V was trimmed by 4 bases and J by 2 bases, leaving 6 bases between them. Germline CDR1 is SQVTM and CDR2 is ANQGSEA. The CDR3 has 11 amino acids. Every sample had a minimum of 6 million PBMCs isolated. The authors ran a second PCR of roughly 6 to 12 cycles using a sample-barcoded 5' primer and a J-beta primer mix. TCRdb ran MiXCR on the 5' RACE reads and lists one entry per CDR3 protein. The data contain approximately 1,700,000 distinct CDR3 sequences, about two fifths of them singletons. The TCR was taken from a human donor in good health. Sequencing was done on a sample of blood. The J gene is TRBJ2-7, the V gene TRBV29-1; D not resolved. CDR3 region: CSVVTPYEQYF. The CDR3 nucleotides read TGCAGCGTTGTCACCCCCTACGAGCAGTACTTC.